Listed here is a single T cell receptor (beta chain). Repertoires were generated with immunoSEQ multiplex PCR, while TCRdb's copy carries only in-frame clones and drops some. The sample consists of 200,000 to 250,000 clones, approximately 85% of them appearing once. The data stem from a study of blood T cell repertoires in COVID-19. V lost 7 bases and J lost 6, with 19 bases in between. CDR3 length: 14 residues. The germline CDR1 and CDR2 sequences are SEHNR and FQNEAQ (reference sequence). The sample taken for sequencing was peripheral blood. The sequence derives from a man aged 45-65 years who had recovered from COVID-19. The chain links TRBV7-9 to TRBJ2-7, with D possibly TRBD2 on 5 matching bases. The CDR3 DNA sequence: TGTGCCAGCACCTCTGAGCGGCGAGAAGGCGAGCAGTACTTC. It yields the protein CASTSERREGEQYF.